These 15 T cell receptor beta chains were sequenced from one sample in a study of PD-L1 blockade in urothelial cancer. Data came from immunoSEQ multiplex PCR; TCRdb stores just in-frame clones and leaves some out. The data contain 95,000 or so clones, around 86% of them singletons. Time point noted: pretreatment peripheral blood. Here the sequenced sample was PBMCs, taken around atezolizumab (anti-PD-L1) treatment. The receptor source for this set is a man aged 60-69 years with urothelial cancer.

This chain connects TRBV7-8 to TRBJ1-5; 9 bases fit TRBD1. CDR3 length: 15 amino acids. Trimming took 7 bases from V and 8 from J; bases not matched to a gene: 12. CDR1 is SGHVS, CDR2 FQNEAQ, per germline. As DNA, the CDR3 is TGTGCCAGCACTAAAAACGGACAGGGGAAAGAGCCCCAGCATTTT. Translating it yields CASTKNGQGKEPQHF.

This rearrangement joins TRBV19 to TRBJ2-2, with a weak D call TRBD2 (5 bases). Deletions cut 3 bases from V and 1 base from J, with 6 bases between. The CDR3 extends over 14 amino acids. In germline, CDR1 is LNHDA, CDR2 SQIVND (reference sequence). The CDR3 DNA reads TGTGCCAGTAGTATCGGGGAGAACACCGGGGAGCTGTTTTTT. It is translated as CASSIGENTGELFF.

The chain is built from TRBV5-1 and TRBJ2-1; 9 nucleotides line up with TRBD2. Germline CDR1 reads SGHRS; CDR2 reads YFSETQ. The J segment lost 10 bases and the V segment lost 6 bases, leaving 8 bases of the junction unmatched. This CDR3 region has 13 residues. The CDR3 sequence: CASTQGLADEQFF. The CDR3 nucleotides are TGCGCCAGCACCCAGGGACTAGCAGACGAGCAGTTCTTC. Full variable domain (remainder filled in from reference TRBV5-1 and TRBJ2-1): KAGVTQTPRYLIKTRGQQVTLSCSPISGHRSVSWYQQTPGQGLQFLFEYFSETQRNKGNFPGRFSGRQFSNSRSEMNVSTLELGDSALYLCASTQGLADEQFFGPGTRLTVL.

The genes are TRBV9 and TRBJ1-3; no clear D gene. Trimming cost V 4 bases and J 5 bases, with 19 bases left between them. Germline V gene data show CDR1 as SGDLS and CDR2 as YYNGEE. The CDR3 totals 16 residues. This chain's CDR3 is CASSPWRLAERNTIYF. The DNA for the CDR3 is TGTGCCAGCAGCCCTTGGCGACTAGCCGAAAGAAACACCATATATTTT.

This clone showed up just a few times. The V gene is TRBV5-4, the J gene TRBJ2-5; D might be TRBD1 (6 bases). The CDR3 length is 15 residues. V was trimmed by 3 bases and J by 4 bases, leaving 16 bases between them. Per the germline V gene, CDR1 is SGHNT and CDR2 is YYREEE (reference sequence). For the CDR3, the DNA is TGTGCCAGCAGCTCCGACCAGGGGCGTGTAGAGACCCAGTACTTC. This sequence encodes CASSSDQGRVETQYF.

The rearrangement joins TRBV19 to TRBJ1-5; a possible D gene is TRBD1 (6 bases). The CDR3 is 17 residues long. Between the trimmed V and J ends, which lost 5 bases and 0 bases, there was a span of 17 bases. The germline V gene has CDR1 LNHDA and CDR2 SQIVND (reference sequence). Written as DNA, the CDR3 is TGTGCCAGTAGTCCCCTTCGGACAGCTCATAGCAATCAGCCCCAGCATTTT. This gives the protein CASSPLRTAHSNQPQHF.

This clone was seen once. DNA for the CDR3: TGTGCCAGTAGTATGGACAGGGGAGCTGAAGCTTTCTTT. This codes for CASSMDRGAEAFF. The chain has TRBV19 and TRBJ1-1; the match to TRBD1 covers 9 bases. This CDR3 is 13 amino acids long. Germline V lookup: CDR1 LNHDA, CDR2 SQIVND (reference sequence). V was clipped by 3 bases and J by 6 bases; unmatched bases: 2.

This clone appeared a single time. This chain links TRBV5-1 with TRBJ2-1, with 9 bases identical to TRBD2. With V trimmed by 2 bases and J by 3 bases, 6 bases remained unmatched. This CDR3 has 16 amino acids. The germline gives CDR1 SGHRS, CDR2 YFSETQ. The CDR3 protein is CASSFGWRGGYNEQFF. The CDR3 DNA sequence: TGCGCCAGCAGCTTCGGATGGCGGGGGGGCTACAATGAGCAGTTCTTC.

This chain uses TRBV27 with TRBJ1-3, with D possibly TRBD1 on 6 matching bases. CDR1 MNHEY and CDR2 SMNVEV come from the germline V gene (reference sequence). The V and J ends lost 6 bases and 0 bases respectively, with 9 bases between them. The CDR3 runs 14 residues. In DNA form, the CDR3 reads TGTGCCAGCAGCCCAGGGGCCTCTGGAAACACCATATATTTT. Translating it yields CASSPGASGNTIYF.

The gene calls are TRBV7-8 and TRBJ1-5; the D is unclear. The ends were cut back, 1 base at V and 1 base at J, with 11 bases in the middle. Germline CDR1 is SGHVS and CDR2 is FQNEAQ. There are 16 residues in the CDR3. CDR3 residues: CASSLVGLGSNQPQHF. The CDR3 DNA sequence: TGTGCCAGCAGCTTAGTAGGCCTGGGCAGCAATCAGCCCCAGCATTTT.

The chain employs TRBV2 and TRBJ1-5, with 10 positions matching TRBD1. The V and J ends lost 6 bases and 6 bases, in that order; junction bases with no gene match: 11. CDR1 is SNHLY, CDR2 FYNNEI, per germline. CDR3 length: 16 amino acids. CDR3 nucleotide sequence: TGTGCCAGCAGGGGAAGACAGGGGGCGATTGTTCAGCCCCAGCATTTT. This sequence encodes CASRGRQGAIVQPQHF. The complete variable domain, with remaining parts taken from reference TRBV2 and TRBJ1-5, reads EPEVTQTPSHQVTQMGQEVILRCVPISNHLYFYWYRQILGQKVEFLVSFYNNEISEKSEIFDDQFSVERPDGSNFTLKIRSTKLEDSAMYFCASRGRQGAIVQPQHFGDGTRLSIL.

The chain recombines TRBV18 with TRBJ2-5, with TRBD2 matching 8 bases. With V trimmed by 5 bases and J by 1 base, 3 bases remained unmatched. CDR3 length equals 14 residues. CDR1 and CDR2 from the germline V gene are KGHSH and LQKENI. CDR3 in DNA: TGTGCCAGCTCAAGTAGCGGGGCCCAAGAGACCCAGTACTTC. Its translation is CASSSSGAQETQYF.

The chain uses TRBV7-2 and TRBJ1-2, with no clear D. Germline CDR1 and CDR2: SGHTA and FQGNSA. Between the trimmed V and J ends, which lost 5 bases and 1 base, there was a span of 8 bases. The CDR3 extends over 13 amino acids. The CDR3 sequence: CASSPQINYGYTF. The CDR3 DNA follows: TGTGCCAGCAGCCCACAAATTAACTATGGCTACACCTTC.

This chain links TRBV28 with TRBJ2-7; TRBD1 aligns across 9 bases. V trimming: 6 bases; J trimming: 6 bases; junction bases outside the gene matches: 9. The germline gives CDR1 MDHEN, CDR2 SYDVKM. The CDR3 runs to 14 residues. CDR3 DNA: TGTGCCAGCAGAACCGGGGGACAGGGTAGCGAGCAGTACTTC. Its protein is CASRTGGQGSEQYF.

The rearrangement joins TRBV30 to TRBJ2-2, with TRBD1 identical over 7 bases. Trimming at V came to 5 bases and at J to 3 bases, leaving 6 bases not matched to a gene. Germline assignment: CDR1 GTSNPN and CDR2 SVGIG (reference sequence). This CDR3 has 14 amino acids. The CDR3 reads CAWVGQPHTGELFF. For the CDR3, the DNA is TGTGCCTGGGTGGGACAGCCCCACACCGGGGAGCTGTTTTTT.